The 28 T cell receptor beta chains below all came from one sample that was sequenced in a study of control samples from healthy donors and cancer patients. Only in-frame clones appear in the TCRdb table, and some are missing; sequencing was by immunoSEQ multiplex PCR. The data show over 150,000 clones, with around 90% seen just once and roughly 2.1% held by the top ten. The specimen sequenced was blood. The origin of the receptors is a woman in her thirties or forties in good health.

The chain joins TRBV18 to TRBJ2-5; perhaps TRBD1 as D (5 bases). This CDR3 is built from 15 residues. In germline, CDR1 is KGHSH, CDR2 LQKENI. V shed 1 base and J shed 3 bases, with 12 bases lying between them. The CDR3 sequence: CASSPLGRDKETQYF. The CDR3 DNA sequence: TGTGCCAGCTCACCACTTGGCAGGGATAAAGAGACCCAGTACTTC.

J is TRBJ2-5 and V is TRBV7-9; D uncertain. From germline, CDR1 is SEHNR and CDR2 FQNEAQ (reference sequence). CDR3 length: 13 residues. V lost 5 bases and J lost 1, with 8 bases in between. The CDR3 region is CASSPRGQETQYF. The CDR3 nucleotides are TGTGCCAGCAGCCCCCGAGGCCAAGAGACCCAGTACTTC.

The chain has TRBV27 and TRBJ2-3; 9 bases are shared with TRBD1. The germline V gene has CDR1 MNHEY and CDR2 SMNVEV (reference sequence). Losses at the gene ends were 2 bases for V and 2 bases for J; bases not matched to a gene: 17. This CDR3 is built from 20 residues. The DNA of the CDR3 is TGTGCCAGCAGTTTAATAAGCCCGGGACAGGGCAGGAGCTACACAGATACGCAGTATTTT. Translating gives CASSLISPGQGRSYTDTQYF.

This chain joins TRBV4-1 and TRBJ2-5; a weak D match, TRBD2 (5 bases). The CDR3 consists of 13 residues. The germline V and J ends were trimmed by 4 bases and 2 bases, with 8 bases remaining between them. In germline, CDR1 is MGHRA, CDR2 YSYEKL. The CDR3 loop is CASSLRGQETQYF. For the CDR3, the DNA is TGCGCCAGCAGCCTCCGGGGACAAGAGACCCAGTACTTC.

This clone is a singleton in its sample. This rearrangement joins TRBV3-1 (or the pseudogene TRBV3-2) to TRBJ2-4; D is perhaps TRBD1 or TRBD2 (6 bases each). The germline V gene encodes CDR1 LGHDT and CDR2 YNNKEL (reference sequence). Between the trimmed V and J ends, which lost 2 bases and 8 bases, there was a span of 22 bases. The CDR3 has 17 amino acids. Here the CDR3 reads CASSQSGGPVRGDIQYF. Here the CDR3 DNA reads TGTGCCAGCAGCCAAAGTGGGGGGCCTGTTCGAGGGGACATTCAGTACTTC.

The J gene is TRBJ2-6, the V gene TRBV5-1; D unclear. This CDR3 spans 15 amino acids. Deletions cut 0 bases from V and 0 bases from J, with 4 bases between. CDR1 SGHRS and CDR2 YFSETQ come from the germline V gene. The CDR3 is CASSLGASGANVLTF. The CDR3 DNA reads as TGCGCCAGCAGCTTGGGCGCCTCTGGGGCCAACGTCCTGACTTTC.

The chain uses TRBV3-1 (or the pseudogene TRBV3-2) and TRBJ1-4; no clear D. CDR3 length: 13 amino acids. Trimming took 2 bases from V and 5 from J, leaving 6 bases between them. Germline values: CDR1 LGHDT, CDR2 YNNKEL (reference sequence). Written as DNA, the CDR3 is TGTGCCAGCAGCCAATCGGAGAATGAAAAACTGTTTTTT. It codes for CASSQSENEKLFF.

The chain recombines TRBV6-5 with TRBJ1-3; unclear D gene. The CDR3 is 15 amino acids. The V and J ends lost 0 bases and 4 bases respectively, with 10 bases between them. Germline V lookup: CDR1 MNHEY, CDR2 SVGAGI. The DNA for the CDR3 is TGTGCCAGCAGTTACTCGGGGTCGGTGGGAAACACCATATATTTT. It codes for CASSYSGSVGNTIYF.

The CDR3 here is CASSDGGGLNYEQYF. The CDR3, as DNA: TGTGCCAGCAGTGATGGAGGGGGCCTTAACTACGAGCAGTACTTC. V gene TRBV6-1 combines with J gene TRBJ2-7; weak D call: TRBD1 (7 bases). This CDR3 has 15 amino acids. V shed 3 bases and J shed 3 bases, with 15 bases lying between them. Germline V lookup: CDR1 MNHNS, CDR2 SASEGT.

The chain recombines TRBV19 with TRBJ1-4; D is unclear. Trimming took off 3 bases at V and 10 bases at J, with 6 bases between the two ends. The CDR3 spans 11 residues. CDR1 is LNHDA, CDR2 SQIVND, per germline (reference sequence). The chain's CDR3 is CASSIGGKLFF. In DNA, the CDR3 is TGTGCCAGTAGTATCGGTGGAAAACTGTTTTTT.

This sequence joins TRBV12-3 or TRBV12-4 and TRBJ1-2, with 11 bases that match TRBD1. The J segment lost 6 bases and the V segment lost 4 bases, leaving 1 base of the junction unmatched. The CDR3 spans 13 residues. This chain's CDR3 is CASSWTGGDGYTF. Written as DNA, the CDR3 is TGTGCCAGCAGTTGGACAGGGGGCGATGGCTACACCTTC.

The rearrangement joins TRBV6-6 to TRBJ1-4; D gene ambiguous. Trimming removed 8 bases from V and 4 bases from J, with 11 bases in between. The CDR3 loop spans 13 amino acids. From germline, CDR1 is MNHNY and CDR2 SVGAGI (reference sequence). In DNA, the CDR3 is TGTGCCAGCGTCGACTGGGGTAATGAAAAACTGTTTTTT. As protein: CASVDWGNEKLFF.

This clone has just one count. This chain joins TRBV19 and TRBJ1-3; 8 positions agree with TRBD1. V lost 6 bases, J lost 3 bases, and 7 bases stayed unmatched. Looked up from germline, CDR1 is LNHDA and CDR2 is SQIVND (reference sequence). The CDR3 runs to 15 residues. The CDR3 is CASSPGGIGGNTIYF. DNA for the CDR3: TGTGCCAGTAGCCCAGGGGGCATAGGTGGAAACACCATATATTTT.

This chain links TRBV6-2 or TRBV6-3 with TRBJ2-1, with no clear D. Germline CDR1 is MNHEY and CDR2 is SVGEGT. The CDR3 sequence is 17 residues long. V was trimmed by 0 bases and J by 3 bases, leaving 15 bases between them. The CDR3 DNA reads as TGTGCCAGCAGTTACTCGATAGGGTTGGGCCTCTACAATGAGCAGTTCTTC. Protein product: CASSYSIGLGLYNEQFF.

The chain is built from TRBV11-3 and TRBJ1-1, with 8 bases matching TRBD1. CDR1 and CDR2 (germline): SGHNT, YENEEA. V shed 5 bases and J 7 bases; nucleotides not matched to a gene: 6. The CDR3 runs 13 residues. The CDR3 loop is CASSLIQGGEAFF. The CDR3 DNA reads TGTGCCAGCAGCCTAATACAGGGGGGTGAAGCTTTCTTT.

The chain is built from TRBV1 and TRBJ1-5. TRBV1 corresponds to a pseudogene. CDR3 length: 15 residues. This chain's CDR3 is CTSSHKGTFNQPQHF. Here the CDR3 DNA reads TGCACCAGCAGCCACAAGGGGACCTTCAATCAGCCCCAGCATTTT.

V is TRBV19 and J is TRBJ1-5, with a weak D call TRBD1 (6 bases). Germline V gene data show CDR1 as LNHDA and CDR2 as SQIVND (reference sequence). The V and J ends lost 1 base and 6 bases respectively, with 19 bases between them. The CDR3 sequence is 17 residues long. The CDR3 loop is CASSIVSDSTFTQPQHF. CDR3 DNA sequence: TGTGCCAGTAGTATAGTTTCGGACAGTACGTTTACTCAGCCCCAGCATTTT.

The genes are TRBV18 and TRBJ1-2; 7 nucleotides align to TRBD1. Germline assignment: CDR1 KGHSH and CDR2 LQKENI. V lost 2 bases to trimming and J lost 6 bases; unmatched junction nucleotides: 9. CDR3 length: 15 residues. The DNA for the CDR3 is TGTGCCAGCTCACCAACCTGGGGACAGAGAAATGGCTACACCTTC. Protein: CASSPTWGQRNGYTF.

This sequence joins TRBV19 and TRBJ2-3, with TRBD1 matching 9 bases. This CDR3 is 15 amino acids long. Germline CDR1 reads LNHDA; CDR2 reads SQIVND (reference sequence). Trimming cost V 5 bases and J 5 bases; bases outside gene matches: 8. CDR3: CASSPTGGLGDTQYF. The CDR3 coding sequence is TGTGCCAGTAGTCCGACAGGGGGTTTAGGAGATACGCAGTATTTT. Filled out from reference TRBV19 and TRBJ2-3, the complete variable domain reads DGGITQSPKYLFRKEGQNVTLSCEQNLNHDAMYWYRQDPGQGLRLIYYSQIVNDFQKGDIAEGYSVSREKKESFPLTVTSAQKNPTAFYLCASSPTGGLGDTQYFGPGTRLTVL.

This clone appeared once. The chain uses TRBV15 and TRBJ2-4, with D hard to call. The CDR3 totals 17 residues. Deletions cut 0 bases from V and 0 bases from J, with 12 bases between. CDR1 is LNHNV, CDR2 YYDKDF, per germline (reference sequence). CDR3 protein: CATSRDLGHVAKNIQYF. The CDR3 nucleotides read TGTGCCACCAGCAGAGATCTGGGTCATGTAGCCAAAAACATTCAGTACTTC. The entire variable domain, with the rest obtained from reference TRBV15 and TRBJ2-4, is as follows: DAMVIQNPRYQVTQFGKPVTLSCSQTLNHNVMYWYQQKSSQAPKLLFHYYDKDFNNEADTPDNFQSRRPNTSFCFLDIRSPGLGDTAMYLCATSRDLGHVAKNIQYFGAGTRLSVL.

The chain uses TRBV5-6 and TRBJ2-3; D perhaps matches TRBD2 (5 bases). Germline loops: CDR1 SGHDT, CDR2 YYEEEE. Trimming left V 0 bases short and J 8 bases short, with 10 bases between. This CDR3 contains 13 residues. CDR3 coding DNA: TGTGCCAGCAGCTTGGCCCTAGAGGGTACGCAGTATTTT. The encoded protein is CASSLALEGTQYF.

The chain links TRBV7-6 to TRBJ1-1; 8 nucleotides agree with TRBD1. V dropped 5 bases and J dropped 8; count of bases not matched to a gene: 10. The CDR3 has 14 residues. Germline values: CDR1 SGHVS, CDR2 FNYEAQ. Written as DNA, the CDR3 is TGTGCCAGCAGCCCTGGGGGCAGGGGGCGGGAAGCTTTCTTT. It codes for CASSPGGRGREAFF.

The CDR3 sequence: CASSFLSGGDYEQYF. The CDR3 bases are TGTGCCAGCAGCTTCCTTAGCGGGGGGGATTACGAGCAGTACTTC. The V gene is TRBV11-2, the J gene TRBJ2-7, with 11 nucleotides matching TRBD2. Germline CDR1 and CDR2: SGHAT and FQNNGV. The CDR3 contains 15 residues. V lost 3 bases, J lost 4 bases, and 5 bases stayed unmatched.

The J gene is TRBJ1-1, the V gene TRBV29-1; 8 bases align to TRBD1. This CDR3 comprises 13 residues. The germline V gene encodes CDR1 SQVTM and CDR2 ANQGSEA. V dropped 7 bases and J dropped 5; count of bases not matched to a gene: 9. The CDR3 region has the DNA TGCAGCGGGTCAACAGGGGGTAGTACTGAAGCTTTCTTT. Amino acid sequence: CSGSTGGSTEAFF.

The sample holds one count of this clone. V and J are TRBV6-7 and TRBJ1-5; D remains ambiguous. Being an ORF, TRBV6-7 has a function that is uncertain. The length of the CDR3 is 16 residues. V shed 3 bases and J shed 0 bases, with 12 bases lying between them. The CDR3 DNA reads as TGTGCCAGCAGTTATTGGCAGACGTATAGCAATCAGCCCCAGCATTTT. It encodes CASSYWQTYSNQPQHF.

V gene TRBV5-6 combines with J gene TRBJ2-3; TRBD2 matches 8 bases. V shed 3 bases, J shed 4 bases, and the junction held 10 bases outside the gene matches. The CDR3 consists of 16 residues. Germline loops: CDR1 SGHDT, CDR2 YYEEEE. CDR3 nucleotides: TGTGCCAGCAGCTCCTGGGAAGCGGGGGTTGCAGATACGCAGTATTTT. This encodes CASSSWEAGVADTQYF. The variable domain in full, completed from reference TRBV5-6 and TRBJ2-3, reads DAGVTQSPTHLIKTRGQQVTLRCSPKSGHDTVSWYQQALGQGPQFIFQYYEEEERQRGNFPDRFSGHQFPNYSSELNVNALLLGDSALYLCASSSWEAGVADTQYFGPGTRLTVL.

CDR3 residues: CASSHVVPRLGEQYF. CDR3 coding DNA: TGTGCCAGCAGCCATGTTGTCCCCCGGCTGGGAGAGCAGTACTTC. The rearrangement uses TRBV14 and TRBJ2-7, with no clear D. Trimming left V 3 bases short and J 7 bases short, with 19 bases between. CDR1 SGHDN and CDR2 FVKESK come from the germline V gene. The CDR3 extends over 15 amino acids.

This chain joins TRBV3-1 (or the pseudogene TRBV3-2) and TRBJ2-3, with a tentative D call TRBD2 (7 bases). CDR3 size: 15 residues. Per germline, CDR1 LGHDT and CDR2 YNNKEL (reference sequence). Trimming cost V 0 bases and J 6 bases, with 13 bases left between them. The CDR3 DNA is TGTGCCAGCAGCCAAGATCCCCGGGGGGCGGATACGCAGTATTTT. The encoded protein is CASSQDPRGADTQYF.